Sequencing of this T cell receptor beta chain was carried out in a study of T cell responses to AZD1222 COVID-19 vaccine. As concerns this clone: As yet, its antigen is unknown.

Findings and limits, study-wide: Close to half of all spike-specific TCRs reportedly target regions of the variants that are unmutated.

V shed 3 bases, J shed 8 bases, and the junction held 6 bases outside the gene matches. CDR1 is SGHRS and CDR2 is YFSETQ in the germline V gene. The CDR3 contains 13 residues. Profiling relied on immunoSEQ multiplex PCR, and the TCRdb table lists in-frame clones only, not all of them. The data hold about 120,000 clones, with approximately 85% observed a single time. This receptor was obtained from an adult in good health. The J gene is TRBJ1-2, the V gene TRBV5-1; 8 nucleotides line up with TRBD1. The source material was peripheral blood, sampled on day 0 of AZD1222 vaccination. The CDR3 DNA reads TGCGCCAGCAGCTCACAGGGGGAAGACGGCTACACCTTC. Translated: CASSSQGEDGYTF.